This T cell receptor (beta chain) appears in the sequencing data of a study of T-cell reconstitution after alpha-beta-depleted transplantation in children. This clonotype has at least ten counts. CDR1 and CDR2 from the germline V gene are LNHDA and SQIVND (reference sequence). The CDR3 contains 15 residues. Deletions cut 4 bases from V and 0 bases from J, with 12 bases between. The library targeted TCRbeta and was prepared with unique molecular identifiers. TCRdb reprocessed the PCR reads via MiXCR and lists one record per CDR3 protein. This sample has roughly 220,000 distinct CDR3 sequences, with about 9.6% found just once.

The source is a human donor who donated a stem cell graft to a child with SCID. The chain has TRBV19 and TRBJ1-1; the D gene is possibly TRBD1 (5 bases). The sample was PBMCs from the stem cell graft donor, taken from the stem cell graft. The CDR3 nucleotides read TGTGCCAGTAGTAACAGGCAGATCATGAACACTGAAGCTTTCTTT. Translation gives CASSNRQIMNTEAFF. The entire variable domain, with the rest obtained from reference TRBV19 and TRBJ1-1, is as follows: DGGITQSPKYLFRKEGQNVTLSCEQNLNHDAMYWYRQDPGQGLRLIYYSQIVNDFQKGDIAEGYSVSREKKESFPLTVTSAQKNPTAFYLCASSNRQIMNTEAFFGQGTRLTVV.